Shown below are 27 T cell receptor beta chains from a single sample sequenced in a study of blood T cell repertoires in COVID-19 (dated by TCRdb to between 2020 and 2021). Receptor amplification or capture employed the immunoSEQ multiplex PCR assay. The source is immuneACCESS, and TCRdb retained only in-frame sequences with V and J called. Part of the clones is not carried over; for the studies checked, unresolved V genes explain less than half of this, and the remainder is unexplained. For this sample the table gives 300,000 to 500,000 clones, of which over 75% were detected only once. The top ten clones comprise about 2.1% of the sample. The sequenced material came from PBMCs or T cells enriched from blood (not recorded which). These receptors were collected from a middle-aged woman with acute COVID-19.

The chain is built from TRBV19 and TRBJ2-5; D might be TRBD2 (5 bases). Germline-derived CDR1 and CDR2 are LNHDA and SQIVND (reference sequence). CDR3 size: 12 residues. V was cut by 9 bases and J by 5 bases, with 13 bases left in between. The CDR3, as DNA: TGTGCCAGCGCCGTGCGAGGGGAGACCCAGTACTTC. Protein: CASAVRGETQYF.

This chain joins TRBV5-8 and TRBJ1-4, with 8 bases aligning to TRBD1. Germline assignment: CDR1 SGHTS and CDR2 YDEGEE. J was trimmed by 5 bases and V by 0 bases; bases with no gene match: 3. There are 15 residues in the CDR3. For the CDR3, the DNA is TGTGCCAGCAGCTTGGGGACAGGGCCCAATGAAAAACTGTTTTTT. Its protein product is CASSLGTGPNEKLFF.

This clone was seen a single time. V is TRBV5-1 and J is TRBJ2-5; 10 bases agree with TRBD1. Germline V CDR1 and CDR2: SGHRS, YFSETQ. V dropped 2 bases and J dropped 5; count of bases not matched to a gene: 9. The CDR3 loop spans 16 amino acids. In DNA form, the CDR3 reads TGCGCCAGCAGCTTAAGTTCGACAGGGGGCGCCGAGACCCAGTACTTC. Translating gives CASSLSSTGGAETQYF.

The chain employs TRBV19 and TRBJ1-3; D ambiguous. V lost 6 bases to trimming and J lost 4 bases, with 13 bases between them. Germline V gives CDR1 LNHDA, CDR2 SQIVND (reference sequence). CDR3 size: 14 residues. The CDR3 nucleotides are TGTGCCAGTAGCCAGACGGGAGGAGGAAACACCATATATTTT. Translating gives CASSQTGGGNTIYF.

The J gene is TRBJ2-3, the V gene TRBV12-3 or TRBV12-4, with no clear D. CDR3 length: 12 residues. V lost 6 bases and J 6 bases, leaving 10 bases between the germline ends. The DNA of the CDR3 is TGTGCCAGCAGCCCGCCCGGGGATACGCAGTATTTT. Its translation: CASSPPGDTQYF.

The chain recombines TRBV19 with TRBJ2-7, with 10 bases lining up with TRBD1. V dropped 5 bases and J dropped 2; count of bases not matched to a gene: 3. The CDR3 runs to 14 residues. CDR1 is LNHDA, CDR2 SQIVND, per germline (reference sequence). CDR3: CASSADRGAYEQYF. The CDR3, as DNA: TGTGCCAGTAGTGCGGACAGGGGGGCCTACGAGCAGTACTTC.

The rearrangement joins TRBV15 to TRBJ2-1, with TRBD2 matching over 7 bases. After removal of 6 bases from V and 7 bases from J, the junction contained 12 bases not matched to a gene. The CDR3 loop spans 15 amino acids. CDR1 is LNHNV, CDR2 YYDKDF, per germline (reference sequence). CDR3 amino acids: CATRSGGLEGNEQFF. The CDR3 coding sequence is TGTGCCACCAGGTCGGGCGGACTAGAGGGGAATGAGCAGTTCTTC. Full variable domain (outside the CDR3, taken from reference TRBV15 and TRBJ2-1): DAMVIQNPRYQVTQFGKPVTLSCSQTLNHNVMYWYQQKSSQAPKLLFHYYDKDFNNEADTPDNFQSRRPNTSFCFLDIRSPGLGDTAMYLCATRSGGLEGNEQFFGPGTRLTVL.

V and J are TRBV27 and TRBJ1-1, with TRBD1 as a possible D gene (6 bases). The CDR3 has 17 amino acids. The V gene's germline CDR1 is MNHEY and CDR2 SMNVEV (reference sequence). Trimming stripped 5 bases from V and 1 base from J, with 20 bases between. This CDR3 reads CASSRKGEGSKNTEAFF. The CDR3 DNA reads TGTGCCAGCAGTCGGAAGGGGGAGGGGAGTAAGAACACTGAAGCTTTCTTT.

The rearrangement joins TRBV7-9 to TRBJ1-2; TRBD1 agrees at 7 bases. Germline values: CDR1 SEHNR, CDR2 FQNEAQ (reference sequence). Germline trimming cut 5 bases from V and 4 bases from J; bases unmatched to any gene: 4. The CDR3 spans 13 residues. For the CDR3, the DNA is TGTGCCAGCAGCCGCGGGACAGTCTATGGCTACACCTTC. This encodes CASSRGTVYGYTF.

The CDR3 is CASSQRGAGGNQPQHF. The DNA for the CDR3 is TGTGCCAGCAGCCAGAGGGGGGCGGGGGGCAATCAGCCCCAGCATTTT. This sequence joins TRBV3-1 (or the pseudogene TRBV3-2) and TRBJ1-5, with a tentative D call TRBD1 (6 bases). The CDR3 is 16 residues long. CDR1 is LGHDT, CDR2 YNNKEL, per germline (reference sequence). V lost 3 bases and J lost 2, with 14 bases in between.

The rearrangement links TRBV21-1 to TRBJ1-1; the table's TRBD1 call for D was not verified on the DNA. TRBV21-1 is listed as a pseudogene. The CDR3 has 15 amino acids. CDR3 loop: CASSKETQKNTEAFF. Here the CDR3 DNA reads TGTGCCAGCAGCAAAGAAACACAGAAGAACACTGAAGCTTTCTTT.

The CDR3 DNA is TGTGCCAGTAGTATACAGGGGGTTTGGAAACTGTTTTTT. Translation: CASSIQGVWKLFF. The chain joins TRBV19 to TRBJ1-4; 7 bases align to TRBD1. The V gene's germline CDR1 is LNHDA and CDR2 SQIVND (reference sequence). There are 13 residues in the CDR3. The V gene end was trimmed by 2 bases and the J gene end by 11 bases; junction bases not matched to a gene: 5.

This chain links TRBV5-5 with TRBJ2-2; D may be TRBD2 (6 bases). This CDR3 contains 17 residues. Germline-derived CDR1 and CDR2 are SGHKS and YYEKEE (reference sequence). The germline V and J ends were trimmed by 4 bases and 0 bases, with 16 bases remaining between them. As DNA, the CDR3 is TGTGCCAGCAGCATAACCGGGACTCTCGCGAACACCGGGGAGCTGTTTTTT. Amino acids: CASSITGTLANTGELFF.

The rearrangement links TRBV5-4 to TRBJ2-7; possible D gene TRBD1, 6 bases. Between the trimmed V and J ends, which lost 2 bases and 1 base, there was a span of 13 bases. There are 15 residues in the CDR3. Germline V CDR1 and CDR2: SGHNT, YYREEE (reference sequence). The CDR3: CASSLGQRSSYEQYF. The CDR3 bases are TGTGCCAGCAGCTTAGGACAGCGCTCTTCCTACGAGCAGTACTTC. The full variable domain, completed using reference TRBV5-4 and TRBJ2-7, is ETGVTQSPTHLIKTRGQQVTLRCSSQSGHNTVSWYQQALGQGPQFIFQYYREEENGRGNFPPRFSGLQFPNYSSELNVNALELDDSALYLCASSLGQRSSYEQYFGPGTRLTVT.

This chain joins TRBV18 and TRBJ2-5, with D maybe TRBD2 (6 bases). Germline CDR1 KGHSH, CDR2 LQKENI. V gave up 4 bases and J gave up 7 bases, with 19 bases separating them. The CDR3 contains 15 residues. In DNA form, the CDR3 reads TGTGCCAGCTCACTACCCGGGACTGGGGCCACGACCCAGTACTTC. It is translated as CASSLPGTGATTQYF.

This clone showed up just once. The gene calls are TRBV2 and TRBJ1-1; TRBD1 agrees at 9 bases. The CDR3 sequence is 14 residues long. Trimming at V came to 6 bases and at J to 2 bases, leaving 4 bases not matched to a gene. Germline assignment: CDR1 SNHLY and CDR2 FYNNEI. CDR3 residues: CASRGTGRNTEAFF. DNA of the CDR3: TGTGCCAGCAGAGGGACAGGGCGAAACACTGAAGCTTTCTTT.

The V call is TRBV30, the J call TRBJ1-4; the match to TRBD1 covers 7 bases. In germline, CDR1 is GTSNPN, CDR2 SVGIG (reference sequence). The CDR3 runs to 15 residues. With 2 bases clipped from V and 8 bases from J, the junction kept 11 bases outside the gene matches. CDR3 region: CAWSTGDPQWEKLFF. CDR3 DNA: TGTGCCTGGAGTACAGGGGACCCCCAATGGGAAAAACTGTTTTTT.

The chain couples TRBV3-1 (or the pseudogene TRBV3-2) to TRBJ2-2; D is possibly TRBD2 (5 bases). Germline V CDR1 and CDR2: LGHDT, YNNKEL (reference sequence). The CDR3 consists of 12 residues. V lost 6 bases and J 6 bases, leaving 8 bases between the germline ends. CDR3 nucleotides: TGTGCCAGCAGTCTAGCTTCCGGGGAGCTGTTTTTT. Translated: CASSLASGELFF.

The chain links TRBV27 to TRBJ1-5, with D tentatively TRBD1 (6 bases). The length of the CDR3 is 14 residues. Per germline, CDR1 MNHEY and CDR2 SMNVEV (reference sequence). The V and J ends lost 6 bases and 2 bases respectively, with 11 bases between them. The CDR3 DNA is TGTGCCAGCAGAAAACAGGGACGCAATCAGCCCCAGCATTTT. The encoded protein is CASRKQGRNQPQHF.

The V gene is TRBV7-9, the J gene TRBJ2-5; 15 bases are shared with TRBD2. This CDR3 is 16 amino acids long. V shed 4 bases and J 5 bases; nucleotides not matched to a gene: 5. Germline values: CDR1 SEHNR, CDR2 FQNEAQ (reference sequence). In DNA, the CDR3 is TGTGCCAGCAGCTGGGGACTAGCGGGGGGATCCGAGACCCAGTACTTC. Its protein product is CASSWGLAGGSETQYF.

CDR3 sequence reads: CASSLVGGDEAFF. The DNA of the CDR3 is TGTGCCAGCAGCTTGGTAGGGGGCGATGAAGCTTTCTTT. The J gene is TRBJ1-1, the V gene TRBV5-6; 7 nucleotides align to TRBD1. The CDR3 is made up of 13 amino acids. The germline gives CDR1 SGHDT, CDR2 YYEEEE. V trimming: 0 bases; J trimming: 7 bases; junction bases outside the gene matches: 3.

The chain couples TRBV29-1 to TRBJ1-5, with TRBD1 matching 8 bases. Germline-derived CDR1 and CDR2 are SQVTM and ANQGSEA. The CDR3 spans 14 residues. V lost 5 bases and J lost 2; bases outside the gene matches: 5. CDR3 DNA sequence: TGCAGCGTTTCTAAGACAGGGGGCAATCAGCCCCAGCATTTT. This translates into CSVSKTGGNQPQHF.

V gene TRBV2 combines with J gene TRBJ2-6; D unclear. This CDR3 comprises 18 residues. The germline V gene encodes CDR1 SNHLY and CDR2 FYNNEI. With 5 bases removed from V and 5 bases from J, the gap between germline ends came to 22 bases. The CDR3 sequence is CASSPCFTDTSRANVLTF. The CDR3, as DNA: TGTGCCAGCAGTCCCTGTTTTACCGATACAAGTCGGGCCAACGTCCTGACTTTC.

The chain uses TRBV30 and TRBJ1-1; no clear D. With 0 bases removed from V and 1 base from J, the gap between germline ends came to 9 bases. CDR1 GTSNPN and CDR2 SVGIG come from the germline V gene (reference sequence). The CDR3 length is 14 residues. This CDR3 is CAWSVGAGNTEAFF. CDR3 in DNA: TGTGCCTGGAGTGTGGGCGCGGGGAACACTGAAGCTTTCTTT.

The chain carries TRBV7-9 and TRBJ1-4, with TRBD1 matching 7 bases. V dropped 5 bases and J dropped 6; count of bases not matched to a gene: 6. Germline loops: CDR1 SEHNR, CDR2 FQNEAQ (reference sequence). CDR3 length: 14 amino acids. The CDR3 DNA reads TGTGCCAGCAGCCGGGACAGCTTCTATGAAAAACTGTTTTTT. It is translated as CASSRDSFYEKLFF.

The CDR3 reads CAISAVARGDSNYGYTF. The CDR3 DNA follows: TGTGCCATCAGTGCGGTAGCTAGGGGCGACTCTAACTATGGCTACACCTTC. The gene calls are TRBV10-3 and TRBJ1-2; maybe TRBD1 (5 bases). The CDR3 consists of 17 residues. Trimming pared 4 bases from V and 0 bases from J, leaving 18 bases between. Per germline, CDR1 ENHRY and CDR2 SYGVKD.

CDR3 region: CASSPTSGGVYNEQFF. CDR3 DNA sequence: TGTGCCAGCTCGCCTACTAGCGGGGGGGTTTACAATGAGCAGTTCTTC. The chain carries TRBV18 and TRBJ2-1; 13 nucleotides agree with TRBD2. The V and J ends lost 6 bases and 4 bases, in that order; junction bases with no gene match: 6. Germline CDR1 and CDR2: KGHSH and LQKENI. The CDR3 loop spans 16 amino acids.